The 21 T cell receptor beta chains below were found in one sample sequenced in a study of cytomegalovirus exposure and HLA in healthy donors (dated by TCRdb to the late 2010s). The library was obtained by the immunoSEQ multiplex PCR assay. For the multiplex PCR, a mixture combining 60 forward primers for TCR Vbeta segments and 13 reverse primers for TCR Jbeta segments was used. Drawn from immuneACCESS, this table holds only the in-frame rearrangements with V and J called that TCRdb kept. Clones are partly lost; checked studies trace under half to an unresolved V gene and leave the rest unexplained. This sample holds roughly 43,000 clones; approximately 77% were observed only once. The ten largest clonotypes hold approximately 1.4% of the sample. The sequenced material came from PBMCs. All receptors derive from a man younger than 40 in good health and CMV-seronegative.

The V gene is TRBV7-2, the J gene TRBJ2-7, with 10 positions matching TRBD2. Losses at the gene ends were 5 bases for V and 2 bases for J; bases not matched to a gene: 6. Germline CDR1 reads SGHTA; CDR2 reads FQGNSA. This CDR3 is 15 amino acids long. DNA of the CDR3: TGTGCCAGCAGCCAGGGACTAGCGACAGCCTACGAGCAGTACTTC. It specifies CASSQGLATAYEQYF. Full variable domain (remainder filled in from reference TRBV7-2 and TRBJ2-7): GAGVSQSPSNKVTEKGKDVELRCDPISGHTALYWYRQSLGQGLEFLIYFQGNSAPDKSGLPSDRFSAERTGGSVSTLTIQRTQQEDSAVYLCASSQGLATAYEQYFGPGTRLTVT.

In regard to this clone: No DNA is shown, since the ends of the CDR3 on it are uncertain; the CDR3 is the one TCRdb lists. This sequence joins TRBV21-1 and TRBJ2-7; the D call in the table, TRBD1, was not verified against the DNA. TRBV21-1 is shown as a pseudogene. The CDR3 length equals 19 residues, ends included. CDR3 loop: CASSYWGQGAGRGSYEQYF.

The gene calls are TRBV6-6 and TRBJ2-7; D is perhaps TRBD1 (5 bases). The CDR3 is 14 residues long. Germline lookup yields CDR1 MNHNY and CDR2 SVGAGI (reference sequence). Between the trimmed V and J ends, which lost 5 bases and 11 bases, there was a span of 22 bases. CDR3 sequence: CASSGASEDIRKYF. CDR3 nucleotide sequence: TGTGCCAGCAGTGGGGCGAGCGAAGATATTCGGAAGTACTTC.

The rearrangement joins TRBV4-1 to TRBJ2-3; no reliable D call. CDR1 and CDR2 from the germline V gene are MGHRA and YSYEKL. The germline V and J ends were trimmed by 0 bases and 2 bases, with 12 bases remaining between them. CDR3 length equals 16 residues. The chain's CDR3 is CASSQDSGFFTDTQYF. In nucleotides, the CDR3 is TGCGCCAGCAGCCAAGATTCCGGGTTTTTCACAGATACGCAGTATTTT.

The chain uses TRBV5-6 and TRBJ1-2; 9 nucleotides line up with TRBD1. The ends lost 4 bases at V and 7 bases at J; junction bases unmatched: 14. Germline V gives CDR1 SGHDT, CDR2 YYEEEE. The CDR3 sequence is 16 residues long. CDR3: CASSADRGVLIGGYTF. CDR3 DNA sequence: TGTGCCAGCAGCGCCGACAGGGGGGTTTTGATCGGTGGCTACACCTTC.

The CDR3 loop is CASSQDWAGNTEAFF. CDR3 nucleotide sequence: TGCGCCAGCAGCCAAGATTGGGCAGGGAACACTGAAGCTTTCTTT. J is TRBJ1-1 and V is TRBV4-1; D unresolved. CDR1 MGHRA and CDR2 YSYEKL come from the germline V gene. Trimming cost V 0 bases and J 1 base, with 9 bases left between them. The CDR3 covers 15 residues.

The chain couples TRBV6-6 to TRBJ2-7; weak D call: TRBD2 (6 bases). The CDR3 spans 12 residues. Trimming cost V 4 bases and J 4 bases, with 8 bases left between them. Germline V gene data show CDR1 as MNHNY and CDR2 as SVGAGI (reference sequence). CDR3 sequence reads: CASSSGSYEQYF. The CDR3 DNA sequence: TGTGCCAGCAGTTCCGGGAGTTACGAGCAGTACTTC.

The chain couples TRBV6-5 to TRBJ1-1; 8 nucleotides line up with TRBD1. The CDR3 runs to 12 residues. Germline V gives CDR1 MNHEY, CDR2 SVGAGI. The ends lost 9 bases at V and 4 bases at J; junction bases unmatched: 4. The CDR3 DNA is TGTGCCAGTTCGACAGGGGTCACTGAAGCTTTCTTT. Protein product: CASSTGVTEAFF.

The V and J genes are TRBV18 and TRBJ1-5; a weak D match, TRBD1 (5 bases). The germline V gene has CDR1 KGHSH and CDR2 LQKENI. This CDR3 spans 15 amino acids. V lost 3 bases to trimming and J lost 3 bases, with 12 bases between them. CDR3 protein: CASSPDGGLNQPQHF. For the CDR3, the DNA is TGTGCCAGCTCACCCGACGGGGGACTCAATCAGCCCCAGCATTTT.

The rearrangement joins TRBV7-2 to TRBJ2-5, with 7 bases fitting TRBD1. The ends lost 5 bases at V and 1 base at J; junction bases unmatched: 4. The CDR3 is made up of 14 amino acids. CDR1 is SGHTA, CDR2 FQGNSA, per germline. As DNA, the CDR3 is TGTGCCAGCAGCCGGAGACAGGGCCAAGAGACCCAGTACTTC. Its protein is CASSRRQGQETQYF.

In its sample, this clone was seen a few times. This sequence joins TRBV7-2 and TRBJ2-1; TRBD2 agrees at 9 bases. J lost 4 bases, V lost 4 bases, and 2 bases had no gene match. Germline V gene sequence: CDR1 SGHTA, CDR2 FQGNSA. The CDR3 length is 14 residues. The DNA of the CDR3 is TGTGCCAGCAGCTGGAGCGGGAGGTACAATGAGCAGTTCTTC. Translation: CASSWSGRYNEQFF.

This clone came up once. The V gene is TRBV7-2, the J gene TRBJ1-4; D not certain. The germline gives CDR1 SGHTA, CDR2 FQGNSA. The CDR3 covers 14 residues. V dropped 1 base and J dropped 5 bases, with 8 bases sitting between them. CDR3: CASSLDSHNEKLFF. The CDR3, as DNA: TGTGCCAGCAGCTTAGACAGCCACAATGAAAAACTGTTTTTT.

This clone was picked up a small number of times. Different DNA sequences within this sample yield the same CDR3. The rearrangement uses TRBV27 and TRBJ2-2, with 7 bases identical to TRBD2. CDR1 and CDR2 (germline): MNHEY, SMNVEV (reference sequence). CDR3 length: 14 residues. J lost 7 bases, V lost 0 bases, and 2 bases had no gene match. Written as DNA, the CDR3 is TGTGCCAGCAGTTTATCGTGGGGGGGCGGGGAGCTGTTTTTT. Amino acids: CASSLSWGGGELFF.

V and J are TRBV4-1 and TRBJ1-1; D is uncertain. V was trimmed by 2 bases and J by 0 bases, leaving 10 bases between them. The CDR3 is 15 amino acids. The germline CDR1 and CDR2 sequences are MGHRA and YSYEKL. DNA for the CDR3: TGCGCCAGCAGCCAATTCCCGGGGATGAACACTGAAGCTTTCTTT. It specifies CASSQFPGMNTEAFF.

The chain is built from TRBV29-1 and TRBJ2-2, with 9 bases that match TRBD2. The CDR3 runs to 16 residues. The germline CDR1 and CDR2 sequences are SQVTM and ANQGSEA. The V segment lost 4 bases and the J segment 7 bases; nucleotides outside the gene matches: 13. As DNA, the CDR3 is TGCAGCGTTGGAGTCCGGCAGGCTAGCGGGGACGGGGAGCTGTTTTTT. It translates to CSVGVRQASGDGELFF.

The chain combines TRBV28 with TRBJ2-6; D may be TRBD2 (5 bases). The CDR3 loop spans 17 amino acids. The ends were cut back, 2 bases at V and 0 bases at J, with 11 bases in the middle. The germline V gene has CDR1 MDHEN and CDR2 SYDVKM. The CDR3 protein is CASSLRERNSGANVLTF. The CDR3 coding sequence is TGTGCCAGCAGTTTACGGGAACGGAACTCTGGGGCCAACGTCCTGACTTTC.

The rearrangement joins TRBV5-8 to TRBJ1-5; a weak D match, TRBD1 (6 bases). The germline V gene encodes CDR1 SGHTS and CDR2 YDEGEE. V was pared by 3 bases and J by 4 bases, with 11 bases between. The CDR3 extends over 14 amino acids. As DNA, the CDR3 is TGTGCCAGCAGCTCCCGACAGGTAAATCAGCCCCAGCATTTT. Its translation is CASSSRQVNQPQHF.

Here the CDR3 DNA reads TGTGCCAGCAGCTTGGGGAGGATGTACTACAATGAGCAGTTCTTC. Translation: CASSLGRMYYNEQFF. The chain recombines TRBV5-5 with TRBJ2-1; the D gene is possibly TRBD2 (5 bases). From germline, CDR1 is SGHKS and CDR2 YYEKEE (reference sequence). Trimming shortened V by 0 bases and J by 3 bases, and 10 bases separated the two germline ends. The CDR3 totals 15 residues.

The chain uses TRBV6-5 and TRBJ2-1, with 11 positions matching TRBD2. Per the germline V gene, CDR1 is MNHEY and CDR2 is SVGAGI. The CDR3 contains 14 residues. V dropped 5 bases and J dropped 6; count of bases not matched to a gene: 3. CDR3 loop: CASSRSGRVNEQFF. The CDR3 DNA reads TGTGCCAGCAGTCGTAGCGGGAGGGTCAATGAGCAGTTCTTC.

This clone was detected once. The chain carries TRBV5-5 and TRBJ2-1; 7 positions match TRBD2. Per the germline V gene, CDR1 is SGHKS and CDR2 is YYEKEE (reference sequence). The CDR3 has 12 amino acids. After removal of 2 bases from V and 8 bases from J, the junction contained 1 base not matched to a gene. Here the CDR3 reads CASSFTSDEQFF. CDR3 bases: TGTGCCAGCAGCTTTACTAGCGATGAGCAGTTCTTC.

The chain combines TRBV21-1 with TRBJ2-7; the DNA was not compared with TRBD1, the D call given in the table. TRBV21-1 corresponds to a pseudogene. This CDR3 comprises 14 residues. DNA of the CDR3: TGTGCCAGCAGCATCTTGGGGACAGTTTTCGAGCAGTACTTC. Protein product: CASSILGTVFEQYF.